One and the same sample provided the 11 T cell receptor beta chains below, sequenced in a study of blood T cell repertoires in COVID-19. This table comes from immunoSEQ multiplex PCR, and its TCRdb copy is limited to in-frame clones, with some not included. The sample consists of 150,000 to 200,000 clones, 82% of them appearing once. The source material was peripheral blood. The receptor set was obtained from a woman aged 60-75 years with COVID-19, enrolled during active disease.

The rearrangement joins TRBV5-1 to TRBJ1-2; TRBD1 matches 9 bases. CDR3 size: 15 residues. Germline V gene lookup returns CDR1 SGHRS and CDR2 YFSETQ. V shed 4 bases and J 5 bases; nucleotides not matched to a gene: 9. Here the CDR3 DNA reads TGCGCCAGCAGCGTGTCCGGGACAGGGAAGTATGGCTACACCTTC. This encodes CASSVSGTGKYGYTF.

The V and J genes are TRBV19 and TRBJ2-1; 11 nucleotides align to TRBD2. V was pared by 4 bases and J by 9 bases, with 8 bases of the junction left unmatched. Germline V lookup: CDR1 LNHDA, CDR2 SQIVND (reference sequence). This CDR3 has 15 amino acids. The CDR3 reads CASSTPKGLAAEQFF. DNA for the CDR3: TGTGCCAGTAGTACCCCAAAGGGACTAGCGGCTGAGCAGTTCTTC.

The J gene is TRBJ1-5, the V gene TRBV28; 8 positions match TRBD1. Germline V gene data show CDR1 as MDHEN and CDR2 as SYDVKM. J gave up 0 bases and V 3 bases, and 16 bases lay outside the gene matches. The length of the CDR3 is 20 residues. In DNA, the CDR3 is TGTGCCAGCAGTTTTTGGGCCGACAGGGGAGTATGGGATAGCAATCAGCCCCAGCATTTT. Translating it yields CASSFWADRGVWDSNQPQHF.

The CDR3 DNA reads TGTGCCACCAGTGATTTGAGGGGACAGGGAGTTCAAGAGACCCAGTACTTC. Protein product: CATSDLRGQGVQETQYF. The chain employs TRBV24-1 and TRBJ2-5; 9 bases agree with TRBD1. The germline gives CDR1 KGHDR, CDR2 SFDVKD. The CDR3 is made up of 17 amino acids. The J segment lost 2 bases and the V segment lost 0 bases, leaving 6 bases of the junction unmatched.

The V call is TRBV6-2 or TRBV6-3, the J call TRBJ1-1, with 8 bases identical to TRBD1. J gave up 4 bases and V 2 bases, and 9 bases lay outside the gene matches. The CDR3 is 16 amino acids. Per germline, CDR1 MNHEY and CDR2 SVGEGT. As DNA, the CDR3 is TGTGCCAGCAGTTACCCACAGGGGGGGACTTTCACTGAAGCTTTCTTT. Encoded protein: CASSYPQGGTFTEAFF.

The V gene is TRBV6-5, the J gene TRBJ1-1, with 7 bases that match TRBD1. The J segment lost 0 bases and the V segment lost 2 bases, leaving 0 bases of the junction unmatched. The length of the CDR3 is 14 residues. Per the germline V gene, CDR1 is MNHEY and CDR2 is SVGAGI. The CDR3: CASSYGQVNTEAFF. Here the CDR3 DNA reads TGTGCCAGCAGTTACGGACAGGTGAACACTGAAGCTTTCTTT.

CDR3 nucleotide sequence: TGTGCCAGCAGCAAGGCCGGGACAGGGGGTTATAGCAATCAGCCCCAGCATTTT. As protein: CASSKAGTGGYSNQPQHF. The chain links TRBV21-1 to TRBJ1-5; the table's D call, TRBD1, has no DNA check behind it. TRBV21-1 is a listed pseudogene. The length of the CDR3 is 18 residues.

V gene TRBV12-1 combines with J gene TRBJ1-4; the table's D call, TRBD1, was not checked against the DNA. TRBV12-1 is a known pseudogene. The CDR3 has 18 residues. CDR3 coding DNA: TGTGCCAGCAGCTTTCAGGGTTCCCGCTTAGCAACTAATGAAAAACTGTTTTTT. It is translated as CASSFQGSRLATNEKLFF.

The gene calls are TRBV24-1 and TRBJ1-5; D remains unclear. CDR3 length: 13 amino acids. Trimming shortened V by 5 bases and J by 0 bases, and 4 bases separated the two germline ends. CDR1 KGHDR and CDR2 SFDVKD come from the germline V gene. CDR3 loop: CATSARSNQPQHF. The CDR3 DNA follows: TGTGCCACCAGTGCCCGTAGCAATCAGCCCCAGCATTTT.

This sequence joins TRBV7-6 and TRBJ2-5; unclear D gene. V lost 8 bases, J lost 1 base, and 11 bases lay in between. The CDR3 runs 13 residues. Germline assignment: CDR1 SGHVS and CDR2 FNYEAQ. CDR3 amino acids: CASRSGFQETQYF. CDR3 nucleotides: TGTGCCAGCCGGTCAGGATTCCAAGAGACCCAGTACTTC.

The CDR3 DNA is TGTGCCAGTAGTATCCCAGGGGGAGCTAACTATGGCTACACCTTC. Its protein product is CASSIPGGANYGYTF. The rearrangement links TRBV19 to TRBJ1-2, with 7 bases matching TRBD1. Unmatched junction bases numbered 4, after V lost 3 bases and J lost 0 bases. The CDR3 runs to 15 residues. CDR1 and CDR2 (germline): LNHDA, SQIVND (reference sequence).